This T cell receptor beta chain was identified during a study of response to subunit inactivated influenza vaccine (dated by TCRdb to 2016 to 2018). In the study overall: To follow how T cells responded to a trivalent subunit inactivated influenza vaccine, the researchers relied on deep quantitative profiling of the T cell receptor repertoire.

The paper's findings and limits, for the study overall: It was suggested by the authors that each seasonal influenza vaccination may recruit only a limited number of new T cells.

This clonotype was counted only a few times. Its antigen is currently not known. The input lacks base qualities; no much larger clone sits a single base away. Ends trimmed: V by 4 bases, J by 10 bases; bases unmatched to a gene: 5. The germline V gene (reference sequence) yields DFQATT for CDR1 and SNEGSKA for CDR2. There are 14 amino acids in the CDR3, from cysteine to phenylalanine inclusive. Here the CDR3 DNA is all that survives: 42 bases in frame from base 1. The library was produced with RT-PCR. The instrument given in TCRdb is Illumina HiSeq 2500. TCRdb itself trimmed the public reads at Q25 with fastp, ran MiXCR and retained productive beta chains. Each CDR3 protein appears once, grouped with its most common genes and DNA. This sample is represented by 450,000 to 700,000 distinct CDR3 sequences; 14% of them were singletons. 11% of the sample rests with the top ten.

This TCR derives from a man aged 50 to 60 who received an inactivated influenza vaccine. Donor details come from another sample of the same person, matched by shared clones. The sequence joins TRBV20-1 to TRBJ2-1; 15 central bases correspond to TRBD2. The specimen was PBMCs from blood, collected 11 to 12 days after vaccination. This receptor carries the CDR3 CSAMGLAGGREQFF. The DNA reads TGCAGTGCTATGGGACTAGCGGGGGGCAGGGAGCAGTTCTTC.